The entry that follows covers one T cell receptor (beta chain) sequence. Its specificity is not known. Researchers ran the PCR with 60 Vbeta and 13 Jbeta primers. Repertoires were generated with immunoSEQ multiplex PCR, while TCRdb's copy carries only in-frame clones and drops some. Here the sample spans under 300,000 clones, just over 85% being singletons. This sample is part of a study of cytomegalovirus exposure and HLA in healthy donors. V lost 2 bases, J lost 0 bases, and 5 bases lay in between. Germline CDR1 reads SGDLS; CDR2 reads YYNGEE. The CDR3 runs to 13 residues. Findings and limits, study-wide: Confirmation was obtained in vitro that three CMV-associated chains are specific for CMV antigens. Follow-up analysis later connected one missense variant in DCLRE1C with trimming of TCR beta V- and J-genes.

V and J are TRBV9 and TRBJ2-5; D is uncertain. The receptor comes from a man in his forties in good health and CMV-seropositive. Material for sequencing was PBMCs. CDR3 region: CASSVENQETQYF. The CDR3 bases are TGTGCCAGCAGCGTGGAGAACCAAGAGACCCAGTACTTC.